A selection of T cell receptor beta chains follows, all from one sample in a study of identical twins. TCRdb ran MiXCR on the 5' RACE reads and lists one entry per CDR3 protein. Of 1,800,000 or so distinct CDR3 sequences in the sample, less than 35% were seen once. The sequenced sample was cord blood. These receptors all stem from a newborn girl in good health. Both conserved end residues are part of each CDR3. D genes are given only for firm matches. For some rows the clone size is stated as once, few or many, or as a class when expanded; others skip it.

j_gene: TRBJ2-7; d_gene: .; v_gene: TRBV2; abundance: .; CDR3nt: TGTGCCAGCAAAGGACAGACTAGCCACTACGAGCAGTACTTC; CDR3aa: CASKGQTSHYEQYF
j_gene: TRBJ1-5; d_gene: .; v_gene: TRBV20-1; abundance: few; CDR3nt: TGCAGTGCTAGAGTAGGGGTTTGGGGCAATCAGCCCCAGCATTTT; CDR3aa: CSARVGVWGNQPQHF
j_gene: TRBJ2-5; d_gene: .; v_gene: TRBV2; abundance: .; CDR3nt: TGTGCCAGCAGGCCAGGGCTTCTAGGGATACTAGAAGAGACCCAGTACTTC; CDR3aa: CASRPGLLGILEETQYF
j_gene: TRBJ2-7; d_gene: .; v_gene: TRBV15; abundance: .; CDR3nt: TGTGCCACCAGCAGTGGGGCGATGGAGCAGTACTTC; CDR3aa: CATSSGAMEQYF
j_gene: TRBJ2-3; d_gene: .; v_gene: TRBV12-3/TRBV12-4; abundance: .; CDR3nt: TGTGCCAGCAGTTCATCCCTAGGAAGCACAGATACGCAGTATTTT; CDR3aa: CASSSSLGSTDTQYF
j_gene: TRBJ2-7; d_gene: TRBD2; v_gene: TRBV12-3/TRBV12-4; abundance: .; CDR3nt: TGTGCCAGCAGTTTTAGTGGGGGGGACCCCAATGAGCAGTACTTC; CDR3aa: CASSFSGGDPNEQYF
j_gene: TRBJ2-7; d_gene: .; v_gene: TRBV4-1; abundance: .; CDR3nt: TGCGCCAGCAGCCGTGGGCTACCCTACCACGAGCAGTACTTC; CDR3aa: CASSRGLPYHEQYF
j_gene: TRBJ2-1; d_gene: TRBD2; v_gene: TRBV5-1; abundance: .; CDR3nt: TGCGCCAGCAGGCAGAGCGGGGGGGACTACAATGAGCAGTTCTTC; CDR3aa: CASRQSGGDYNEQFF
j_gene: TRBJ1-1; d_gene: TRBD1; v_gene: TRBV7-9; abundance: .; CDR3nt: TGTGCCAGCAGCTTTAGAGACAGGGACACTGAAGCTTTCTTT; CDR3aa: CASSFRDRDTEAFF
j_gene: TRBJ2-3; d_gene: .; v_gene: TRBV11-2; abundance: .; CDR3nt: TGTGCCAGCAGCTTATCCGGGGGCCCGCAGTATTTT; CDR3aa: CASSLSGGPQYF
j_gene: TRBJ1-2; d_gene: .; v_gene: TRBV5-6; abundance: .; CDR3nt: TGTGCCAGCAGTCTTTATGACAGGTCCTATGGCTACACCTTC; CDR3aa: CASSLYDRSYGYTF
j_gene: TRBJ1-1; d_gene: .; v_gene: TRBV7-2; abundance: few; CDR3nt: TGTGCCAGCAGCGAAACAGTGGGGTACACTGAAGCTTTCTTT; CDR3aa: CASSETVGYTEAFF
j_gene: TRBJ1-2; d_gene: TRBD1; v_gene: TRBV9; abundance: few; CDR3nt: TGTGCCAGCAGCGTAGAACAGGGGGACTATGGCTACACCTTC; CDR3aa: CASSVEQGDYGYTF
j_gene: TRBJ2-5; d_gene: .; v_gene: TRBV5-4; abundance: few; CDR3nt: TGTGCCAGCAGCTTGGGACAGAGTTTTCAAGAGACCCAGTACTTC; CDR3aa: CASSLGQSFQETQYF
j_gene: TRBJ2-1; d_gene: .; v_gene: TRBV19; abundance: .; CDR3nt: TGTGCCAGTAGTATAGCAGGCGGGGTGCCCTACAATGAGCAGTTCTTC; CDR3aa: CASSIAGGVPYNEQFF
j_gene: TRBJ1-2; d_gene: TRBD1; v_gene: TRBV19; abundance: .; CDR3nt: TGTGCCAGGAGTATTGGGACAGCCTATGGCTACACCTTC; CDR3aa: CARSIGTAYGYTF
j_gene: TRBJ2-7; d_gene: .; v_gene: TRBV28; abundance: .; CDR3nt: TGTGCCAGCCGTATCCGCCCTTCCTACGAGCAGTACTTC; CDR3aa: CASRIRPSYEQYF
j_gene: TRBJ2-2; d_gene: TRBD2; v_gene: TRBV18; abundance: .; CDR3nt: TGTGCCAGCTCACCGACTAGCCGGAACACCGGGGAGCTGTTTTTT; CDR3aa: CASSPTSRNTGELFF
j_gene: TRBJ1-2; d_gene: .; v_gene: TRBV21-1; abundance: .; CDR3nt: TGTGCCAGCAGCAAAAGAGTAGGATCCAACTATGGCTACACCTTC; CDR3aa: CASSKRVGSNYGYTF
j_gene: TRBJ1-6; d_gene: .; v_gene: TRBV6-6; abundance: .; CDR3nt: TGTGCCAGCAGTTACAGGTTCGACAGCTCGGATTCACCCCTCCACTTT; CDR3aa: CASSYRFDSSDSPLHF
j_gene: TRBJ2-3; d_gene: .; v_gene: TRBV25-1; abundance: few; CDR3nt: TGTGCCAGCAGTGATGCCCAAAGGGATACGCAGTATTTT; CDR3aa: CASSDAQRDTQYF
j_gene: TRBJ1-2; d_gene: .; v_gene: TRBV5-1; abundance: .; CDR3nt: TGCGCCAGCAGCATAACCACAGGTGGATTAGTCTATGGCTACACCTTC; CDR3aa: CASSITTGGLVYGYTF
j_gene: TRBJ2-7; d_gene: .; v_gene: TRBV6-6; abundance: .; CDR3nt: TGTGCCAGCAGTTCTTATATCGGAGAGCAGTACTTC; CDR3aa: CASSSYIGEQYF